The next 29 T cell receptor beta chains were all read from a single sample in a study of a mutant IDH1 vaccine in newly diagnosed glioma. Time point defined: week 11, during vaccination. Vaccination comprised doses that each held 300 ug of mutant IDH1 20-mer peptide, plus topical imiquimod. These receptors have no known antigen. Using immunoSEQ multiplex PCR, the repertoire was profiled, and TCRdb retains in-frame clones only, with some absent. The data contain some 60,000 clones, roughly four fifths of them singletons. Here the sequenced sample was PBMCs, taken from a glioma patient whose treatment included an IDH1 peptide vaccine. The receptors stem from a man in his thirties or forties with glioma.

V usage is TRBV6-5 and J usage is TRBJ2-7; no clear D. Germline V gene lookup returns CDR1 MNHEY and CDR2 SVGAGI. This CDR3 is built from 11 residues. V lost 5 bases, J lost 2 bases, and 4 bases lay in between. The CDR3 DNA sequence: TGTGCCAGCAGTGCAGCCTACGAGCAGTACTTC. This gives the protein CASSAAYEQYF.

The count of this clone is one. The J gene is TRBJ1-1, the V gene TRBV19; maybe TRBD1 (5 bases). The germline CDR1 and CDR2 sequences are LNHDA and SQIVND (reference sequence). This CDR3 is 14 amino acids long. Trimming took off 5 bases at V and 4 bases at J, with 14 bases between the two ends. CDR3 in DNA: TGTGCCAGTAGTTTTATGGGGGTGACCACTGAAGCTTTCTTT. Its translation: CASSFMGVTTEAFF.

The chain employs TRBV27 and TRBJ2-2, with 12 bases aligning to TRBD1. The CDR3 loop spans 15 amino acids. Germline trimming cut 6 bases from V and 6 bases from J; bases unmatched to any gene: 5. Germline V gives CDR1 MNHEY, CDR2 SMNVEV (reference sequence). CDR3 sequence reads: CASSPGQGAAGELFF. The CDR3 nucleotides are TGTGCCAGCAGCCCGGGACAGGGGGCCGCCGGGGAGCTGTTTTTT.

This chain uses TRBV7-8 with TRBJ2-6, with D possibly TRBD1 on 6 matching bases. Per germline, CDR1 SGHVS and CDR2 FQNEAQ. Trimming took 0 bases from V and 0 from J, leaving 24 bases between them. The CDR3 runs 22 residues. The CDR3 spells CASSLAFGRGRSGRSGANVLTF. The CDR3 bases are TGTGCCAGCAGCTTAGCGTTCGGCAGGGGCCGCTCGGGGCGCTCTGGGGCCAACGTCCTGACTTTC.

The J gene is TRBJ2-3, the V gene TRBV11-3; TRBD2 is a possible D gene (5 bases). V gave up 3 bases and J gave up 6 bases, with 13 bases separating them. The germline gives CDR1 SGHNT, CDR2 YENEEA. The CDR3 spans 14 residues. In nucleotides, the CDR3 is TGTGCCAGCAGCTTGGAGGCAGTGGAGGATACGCAGTATTTT. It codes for CASSLEAVEDTQYF.

In DNA form, the CDR3 reads TGTGCCAGCAGTGATAGGGGGGTCGGTGAAAAACTGTTTTTT. Its protein product is CASSDRGVGEKLFF. This rearrangement joins TRBV2 to TRBJ1-4, with a weak D call TRBD1 (6 bases). Germline-derived CDR1 and CDR2 are SNHLY and FYNNEI. CDR3 length equals 14 residues. The ends were cut back, 3 bases at V and 7 bases at J, with 12 bases in the middle.

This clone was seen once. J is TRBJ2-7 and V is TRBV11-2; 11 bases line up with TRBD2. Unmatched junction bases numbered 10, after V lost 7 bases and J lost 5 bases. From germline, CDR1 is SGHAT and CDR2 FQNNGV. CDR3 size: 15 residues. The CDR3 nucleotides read TGTGCCAGCACCTATATTAGCGGGAGGGGAAACGAGCAGTACTTC. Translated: CASTYISGRGNEQYF. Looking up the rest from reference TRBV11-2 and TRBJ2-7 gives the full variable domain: EAGVAQSPRYKIIEKRQSVAFWCNPISGHATLYWYQQILGQGPKLLIQFQNNGVVDDSQLPKDRFSAERLKGVDSTLKIQPAKLEDSAVYLCASTYISGRGNEQYFGPGTRLTVT.

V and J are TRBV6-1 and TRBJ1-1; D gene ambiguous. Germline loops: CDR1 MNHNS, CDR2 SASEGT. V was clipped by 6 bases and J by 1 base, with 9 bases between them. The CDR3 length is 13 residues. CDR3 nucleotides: TGTGCCAGCAGCCTCCGGCAGAACACTGAAGCTTTCTTT. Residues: CASSLRQNTEAFF.

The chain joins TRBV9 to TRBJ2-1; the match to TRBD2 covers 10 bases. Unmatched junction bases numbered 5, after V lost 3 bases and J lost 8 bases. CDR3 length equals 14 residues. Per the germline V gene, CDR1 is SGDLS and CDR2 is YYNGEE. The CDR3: CASSATSGPYEQFF. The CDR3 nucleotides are TGTGCCAGCAGCGCGACTAGCGGGCCGTATGAGCAGTTCTTC. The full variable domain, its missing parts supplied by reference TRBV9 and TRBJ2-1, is DSGVTQTPKHLITATGQRVTLRCSPRSGDLSVYWYQQSLDQGLQFLIQYYNGEERAKGNILERFSAQQFPDLHSELNLSSLELGDSALYFCASSATSGPYEQFFGPGTRLTVL.

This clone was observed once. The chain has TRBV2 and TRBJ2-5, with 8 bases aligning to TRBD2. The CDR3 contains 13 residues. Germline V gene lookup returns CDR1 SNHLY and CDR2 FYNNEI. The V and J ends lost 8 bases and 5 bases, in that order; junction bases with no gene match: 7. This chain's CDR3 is CASGGIAGETQYF. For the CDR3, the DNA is TGTGCCAGCGGGGGGATAGCGGGGGAGACCCAGTACTTC.

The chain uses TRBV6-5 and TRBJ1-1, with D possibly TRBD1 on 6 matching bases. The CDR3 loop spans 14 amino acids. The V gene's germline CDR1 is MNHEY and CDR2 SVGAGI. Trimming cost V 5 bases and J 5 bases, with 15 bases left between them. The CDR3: CASSTTGYETEAFF. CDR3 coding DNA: TGTGCCAGCAGTACTACAGGGTACGAGACTGAAGCTTTCTTT.

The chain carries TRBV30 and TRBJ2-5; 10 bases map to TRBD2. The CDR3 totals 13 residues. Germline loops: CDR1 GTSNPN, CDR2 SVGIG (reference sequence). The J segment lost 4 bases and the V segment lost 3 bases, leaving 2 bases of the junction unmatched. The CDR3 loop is CAWSGTSVETQYF. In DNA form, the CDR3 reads TGTGCCTGGAGCGGGACTAGCGTAGAGACCCAGTACTTC.

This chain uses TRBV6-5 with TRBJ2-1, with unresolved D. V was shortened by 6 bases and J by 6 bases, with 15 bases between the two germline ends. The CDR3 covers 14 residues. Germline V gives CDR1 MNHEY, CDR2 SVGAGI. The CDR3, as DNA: TGTGCCAGCAGCCAACCGAGGAGTCCCAATGAGCAGTTCTTC. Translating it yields CASSQPRSPNEQFF.

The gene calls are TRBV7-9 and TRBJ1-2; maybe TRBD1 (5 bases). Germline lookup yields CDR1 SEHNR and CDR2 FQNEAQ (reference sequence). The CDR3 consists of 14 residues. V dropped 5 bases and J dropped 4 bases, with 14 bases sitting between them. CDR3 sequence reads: CASSPRGVPYGYTF. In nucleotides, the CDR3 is TGTGCCAGCAGCCCCCGGGGGGTACCCTATGGCTACACCTTC.

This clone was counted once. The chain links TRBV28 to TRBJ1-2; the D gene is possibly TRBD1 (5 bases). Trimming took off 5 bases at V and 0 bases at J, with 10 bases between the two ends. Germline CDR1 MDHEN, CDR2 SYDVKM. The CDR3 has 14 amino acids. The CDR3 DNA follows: TGTGCCAGCAGTCCCCTGACAGCTAACTATGGCTACACCTTC. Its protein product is CASSPLTANYGYTF.

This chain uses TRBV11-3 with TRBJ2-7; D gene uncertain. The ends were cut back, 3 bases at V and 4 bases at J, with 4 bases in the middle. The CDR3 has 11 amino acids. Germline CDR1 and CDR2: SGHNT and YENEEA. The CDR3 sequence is CASSLNYEQYF. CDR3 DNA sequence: TGTGCCAGCAGCTTGAATTACGAGCAGTACTTC.

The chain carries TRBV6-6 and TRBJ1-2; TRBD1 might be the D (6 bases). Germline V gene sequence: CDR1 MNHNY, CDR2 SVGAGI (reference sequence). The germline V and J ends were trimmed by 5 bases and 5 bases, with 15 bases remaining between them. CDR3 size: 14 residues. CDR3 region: CASSPSGQLYGYTF. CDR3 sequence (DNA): TGTGCCAGCAGTCCATCTGGACAGCTATATGGCTACACCTTC.

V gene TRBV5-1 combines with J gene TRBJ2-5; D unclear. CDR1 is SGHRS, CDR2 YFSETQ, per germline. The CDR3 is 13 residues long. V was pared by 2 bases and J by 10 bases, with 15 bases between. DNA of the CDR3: TGCGCCAGCAGCTTATTAGTAACGGAAGACCAGTACTTC. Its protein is CASSLLVTEDQYF.

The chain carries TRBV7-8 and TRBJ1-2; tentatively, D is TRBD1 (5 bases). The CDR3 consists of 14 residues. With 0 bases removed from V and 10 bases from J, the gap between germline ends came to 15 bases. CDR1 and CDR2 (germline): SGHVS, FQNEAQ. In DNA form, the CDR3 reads TGTGCCAGCAGCTTAGCAGGGAGGGGTCAGGACTACACCTTC. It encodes CASSLAGRGQDYTF.

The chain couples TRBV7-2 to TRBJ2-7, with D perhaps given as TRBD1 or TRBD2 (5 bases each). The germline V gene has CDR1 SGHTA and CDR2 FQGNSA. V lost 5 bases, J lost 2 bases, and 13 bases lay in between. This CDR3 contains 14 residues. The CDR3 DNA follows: TGTGCCAGCAGCCCAGGGACCATTCCCTACGAGCAGTACTTC. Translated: CASSPGTIPYEQYF.

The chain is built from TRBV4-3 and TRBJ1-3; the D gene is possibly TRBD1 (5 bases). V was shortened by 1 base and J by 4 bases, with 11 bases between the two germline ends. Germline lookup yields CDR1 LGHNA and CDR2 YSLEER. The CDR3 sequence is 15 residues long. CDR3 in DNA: TGCGCCAGCAGCCAAGTCGGGACTGGAGGAAACACCATATATTTT. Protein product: CASSQVGTGGNTIYF.

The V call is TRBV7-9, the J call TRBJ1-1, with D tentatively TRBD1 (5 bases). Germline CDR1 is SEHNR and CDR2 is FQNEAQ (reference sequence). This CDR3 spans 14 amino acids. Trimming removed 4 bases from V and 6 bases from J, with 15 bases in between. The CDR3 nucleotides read TGTGCCAGCAGCTCCGGGGGGGTTGCCGCTGAAGCTTTCTTT. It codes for CASSSGGVAAEAFF.

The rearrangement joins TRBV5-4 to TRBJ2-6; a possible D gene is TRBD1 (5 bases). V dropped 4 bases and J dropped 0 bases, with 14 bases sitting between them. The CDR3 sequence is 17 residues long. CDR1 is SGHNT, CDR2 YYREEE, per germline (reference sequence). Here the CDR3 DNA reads TGTGCCAGCAGCCCTCAACAGGTAAACTCTGGGGCCAACGTCCTGACTTTC. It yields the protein CASSPQQVNSGANVLTF. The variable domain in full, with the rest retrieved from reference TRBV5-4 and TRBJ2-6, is ETGVTQSPTHLIKTRGQQVTLRCSSQSGHNTVSWYQQALGQGPQFIFQYYREEENGRGNFPPRFSGLQFPNYSSELNVNALELDDSALYLCASSPQQVNSGANVLTFGAGSRLTVL.

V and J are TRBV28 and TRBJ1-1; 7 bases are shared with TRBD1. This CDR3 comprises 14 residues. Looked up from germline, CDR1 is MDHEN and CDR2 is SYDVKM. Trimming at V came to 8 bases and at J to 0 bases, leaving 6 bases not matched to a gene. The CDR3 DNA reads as TGTGCCAGCCAAACGGGACAGATGAACACTGAAGCTTTCTTT. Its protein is CASQTGQMNTEAFF.

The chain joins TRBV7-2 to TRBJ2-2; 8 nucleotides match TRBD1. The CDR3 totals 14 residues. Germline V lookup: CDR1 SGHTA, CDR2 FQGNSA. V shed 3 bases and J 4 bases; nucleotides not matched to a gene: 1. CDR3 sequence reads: CASSFGQGTGELFF. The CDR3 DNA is TGTGCCAGCAGCTTTGGACAGGGCACCGGGGAGCTGTTTTTT.

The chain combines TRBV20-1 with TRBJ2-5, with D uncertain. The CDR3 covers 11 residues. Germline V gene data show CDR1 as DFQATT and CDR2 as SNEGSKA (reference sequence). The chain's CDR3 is CGPQYQETQYF. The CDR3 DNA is TGCGGCCCCCAGTACCAAGAGACCCAGTACTTC.

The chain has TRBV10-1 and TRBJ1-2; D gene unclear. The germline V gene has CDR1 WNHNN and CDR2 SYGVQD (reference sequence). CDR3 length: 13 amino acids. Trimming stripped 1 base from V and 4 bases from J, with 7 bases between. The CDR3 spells CASSEFRTYGYTF. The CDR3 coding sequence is TGCGCCAGCAGTGAGTTTAGGACCTATGGCTACACCTTC.

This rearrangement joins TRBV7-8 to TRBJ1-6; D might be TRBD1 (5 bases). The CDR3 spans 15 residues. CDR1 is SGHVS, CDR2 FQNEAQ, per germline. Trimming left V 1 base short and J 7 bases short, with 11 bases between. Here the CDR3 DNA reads TGTGCCAGCAGCTTAGAGTACAGGACAAATTCACCCCTCCACTTT. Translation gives CASSLEYRTNSPLHF.

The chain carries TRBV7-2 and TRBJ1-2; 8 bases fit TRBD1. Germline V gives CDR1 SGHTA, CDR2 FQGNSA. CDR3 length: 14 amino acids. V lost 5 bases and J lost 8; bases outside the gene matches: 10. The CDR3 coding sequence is TGTGCCAGCAGCCCGCCCGGACAGGGTGAAGGCTACACCTTC. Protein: CASSPPGQGEGYTF. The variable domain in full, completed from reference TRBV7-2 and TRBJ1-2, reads GAGVSQSPSNKVTEKGKDVELRCDPISGHTALYWYRQSLGQGLEFLIYFQGNSAPDKSGLPSDRFSAERTGGSVSTLTIQRTQQEDSAVYLCASSPPGQGEGYTFGSGTRLTVV.